This T cell receptor beta chain was identified in a study of CD8 T cells in ankylosing spondylitis. Study-wide points: Within ankylosing spondylitis blood, a TCR beta motif made up of under 10 highly homologous variants appeared to be characteristic.

Germline V gives CDR1 SGHAT, CDR2 FQNNGV. Trimming left V 4 bases short and J 0 bases short, with 10 bases between. CDR3 length: 14 amino acids. In TCRdb, the 5' RACE reads were re-called with MiXCR into one record per CDR3 protein. The sample lists more than 650,000 distinct CDR3 sequences, over 9.5% seen once, with under 0.6% in the top ten. On this clonotype itself: The antigen is undetermined.

The chain employs TRBV11-2 and TRBJ2-7; D is unclear. The material sequenced was blood, either unsorted or a sorted T cell fraction (not recorded which). The TCR originated in a male donor with ankylosing spondylitis. The CDR3: CASSSDVYSYEQYF. In DNA, the CDR3 is TGTGCCAGCAGCTCGGATGTATACTCCTACGAGCAGTACTTC.